These 4 T cell receptor beta chains came from one sample sequenced in a study of read filtering for tumor transcriptome and immune sequencing. The library was built from roughly 400 ng RNA with molecular barcoded adaptors for alpha/delta and beta/gamma chains. In TCRdb, the reads were re-called with MiXCR into one record per CDR3 protein. The repertoire has about 58,000 distinct CDR3 sequences, roughly an eighth of them found once; the top ten carry roughly 17%. Sequencing input: a population of CD138-negative cells sorted from bone marrow. Receptors originate from a donor aged 40 or older with multiple myeloma.

This clonotype was observed a handful of times. The rearrangement uses TRBV6-1 and TRBJ2-5, with D perhaps matching TRBD1 or TRBD2 (5 bases each). This CDR3 has 14 residues. With 4 bases removed from V and 6 bases from J, the gap between germline ends came to 15 bases. Germline V CDR1 and CDR2: MNHNS, SASEGT. CDR3 sequence reads: CASSVAGTGQTQYF. CDR3 coding DNA: TGTGCCAGCAGTGTCGCAGGGACGGGACAGACCCAGTACTTC.

This clonotype was counted ten times or more. The V and J genes are TRBV6-6 and TRBJ2-1; D may be TRBD2 (5 bases). Germline-derived CDR1 and CDR2 are MNHNY and SVGAGI (reference sequence). Trimming left V 5 bases short and J 13 bases short, with 15 bases between. The length of the CDR3 is 12 residues. The CDR3 sequence: CASSPPGEPQFF. DNA of the CDR3: TGTGCCAGCAGTCCCCCCGGGGAACCCCAGTTCTTC.

This clonotype was observed at least ten times. The chain couples TRBV4-1 to TRBJ2-5; 11 positions agree with TRBD1. This CDR3 has 17 residues. J gave up 4 bases and V 6 bases, and 13 bases lay outside the gene matches. CDR1 MGHRA and CDR2 YSYEKL come from the germline V gene. The CDR3 reads CASSPGTGGFLGETQYF. CDR3 sequence (DNA): TGCGCCAGCAGTCCCGGGACAGGGGGTTTCTTGGGAGAGACCCAGTACTTC.

This clonotype was counted between two and nine times. Here the CDR3 reads CASSFLGQLQETQYF. CDR3 sequence (DNA): TGTGCCAGCAGCTTTTTAGGACAGCTCCAAGAGACCCAGTACTTC. The gene calls are TRBV11-2 and TRBJ2-5; a possible D gene is TRBD1 (6 bases). V was pared by 3 bases and J by 1 base, with 12 bases between. The V gene's germline CDR1 is SGHAT and CDR2 FQNNGV. The CDR3 is 15 amino acids.